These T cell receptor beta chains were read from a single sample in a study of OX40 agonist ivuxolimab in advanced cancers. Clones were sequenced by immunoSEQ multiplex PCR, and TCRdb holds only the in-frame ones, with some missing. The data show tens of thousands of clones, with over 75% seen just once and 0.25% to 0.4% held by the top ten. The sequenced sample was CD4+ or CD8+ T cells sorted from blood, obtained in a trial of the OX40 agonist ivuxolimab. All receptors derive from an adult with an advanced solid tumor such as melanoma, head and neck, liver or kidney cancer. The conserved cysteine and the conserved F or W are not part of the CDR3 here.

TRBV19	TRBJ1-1	ASSIEPVNTEAF
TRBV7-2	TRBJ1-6	ASSLFQGRDSPLH
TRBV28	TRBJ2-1	ASTPGGLAANNEQF
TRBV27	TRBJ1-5	ASSLRWDRGAPFYQPQH
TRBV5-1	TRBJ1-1	ASSLAVRGDTEAF
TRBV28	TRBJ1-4	ASIRGANEKLF
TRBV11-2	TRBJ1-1	ASSLIGSRTEAF
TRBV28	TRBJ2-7	ASSLGAKGGFYEQY
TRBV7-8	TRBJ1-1	ASSHSQGKNTEAF
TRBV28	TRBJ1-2	ASNSAAQANYGYT
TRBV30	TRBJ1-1	GGYWGMNTEAF
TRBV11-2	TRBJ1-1	ASSLSGVEAF